These 11 T cell receptor beta chains were sequenced from one sample in a study of CD8 T cells in Susac syndrome. Random-hexamer reverse transcription was applied to about 0.5 to 1 ug RNA. In TCRdb, the immunoSEQ multiplex PCR reads were re-called with MiXCR into one record per CDR3 protein. Of about 210,000 distinct CDR3 sequences in the sample, roughly 94% were seen once. The material sequenced was CD4+ T cells from PBMCs. All receptors come from a human donor in good health.

This chain links TRBV2 with TRBJ1-2; D remains ambiguous. The length of the CDR3 is 14 residues. Per germline, CDR1 SNHLY and CDR2 FYNNEI. The germline V and J ends were trimmed by 4 bases and 2 bases, with 11 bases remaining between them. Here the CDR3 reads CASSGRGGNYGYTF. For the CDR3, the DNA is TGTGCCAGCAGTGGGCGTGGAGGGAACTATGGCTACACCTTC.

V is TRBV12-3 or TRBV12-4 and J is TRBJ1-6; D is unclear. The CDR3 is 13 residues long. V was pared by 6 bases and J by 10 bases, with 13 bases between. CDR3 residues: CASSGVLRSPLHF. Written as DNA, the CDR3 is TGTGCCAGCAGCGGTGTCCTAAGATCACCCCTCCACTTT.

The chain couples TRBV24-1 to TRBJ2-3, with 10 positions matching TRBD2. The CDR3 sequence is 16 residues long. Germline V gene lookup returns CDR1 KGHDR and CDR2 SFDVKD. The J segment lost 2 bases and the V segment lost 5 bases, leaving 6 bases of the junction unmatched. CDR3 sequence: CATSGYGTSATDTQYF. CDR3 in DNA: TGTGCCACCAGTGGTTACGGGACTAGCGCCACAGATACGCAGTATTTT.

The chain joins TRBV11-2 to TRBJ1-1; D remains unclear. The V gene lost 4 bases and the J gene lost 5 bases, with 11 bases spanning the gap. The CDR3 consists of 13 residues. CDR1 is SGHAT and CDR2 is FQNNGV in the germline V gene. The CDR3 nucleotides are TGTGCCAGCAGCTCCCATACGAGAACTGAAGCTTTCTTT. The encoded protein is CASSSHTRTEAFF.

The chain couples TRBV6-5 to TRBJ1-1, with D possibly matching TRBD1 (6 bases). The V end lost 6 bases, the J end lost 10 bases, and 15 bases lay between the germline ends. CDR1 is MNHEY and CDR2 is SVGAGI in the germline V gene. CDR3 length: 12 amino acids. CDR3 coding DNA: TGTGCCAGCAGCCTTCGGGGGGCGACAGCTTTCTTT. Its protein product is CASSLRGATAFF.

This rearrangement joins TRBV15 to TRBJ2-1; 8 bases map to TRBD1. Germline values: CDR1 LNHNV, CDR2 YYDKDF (reference sequence). CDR3 length: 14 residues. The junction had 4 bases not matched to a gene; V was cut back by 5 bases and J by 4 bases. This CDR3 is CATSETGAYNEQFF. The CDR3 coding sequence is TGTGCCACCAGCGAGACAGGGGCTTACAATGAGCAGTTCTTC.

V is TRBV5-1 and J is TRBJ2-1; D gene uncertain. The CDR3 has 12 amino acids. CDR1 is SGHRS and CDR2 is YFSETQ in the germline V gene. Trimming left V 4 bases short and J 8 bases short, with 10 bases between. In nucleotides, the CDR3 is TGCGCCAGCAGCACCCCCGACGATGAGCAGTTCTTC. Its translation is CASSTPDDEQFF.

The rearrangement links TRBV4-1 to TRBJ2-7, with 10 bases identical to TRBD2. The CDR3 is 16 amino acids. CDR1 is MGHRA and CDR2 is YSYEKL in the germline V gene. J gave up 4 bases and V 4 bases, and 10 bases lay outside the gene matches. CDR3 protein: CASSPEGVSGRYEQYV. DNA for the CDR3: TGCGCCAGCAGCCCCGAGGGCGTTAGCGGGAGGTACGAGCAGTACGTC.

This chain uses TRBV28 with TRBJ2-7; weak D call: TRBD2 (6 bases). Trimming shortened V by 4 bases and J by 9 bases, and 13 bases separated the two germline ends. The germline V gene has CDR1 MDHEN and CDR2 SYDVKM. The CDR3 consists of 12 residues. DNA of the CDR3: TGTGCCAGCAGTTCGACGGCGGGAAGGCAGTACGTC. It translates to CASSSTAGRQYV.

The rearrangement joins TRBV15 to TRBJ2-5, with D perhaps being TRBD1 or TRBD2 (5 bases each). The CDR3 loop spans 16 amino acids. Germline loops: CDR1 LNHNV, CDR2 YYDKDF (reference sequence). V dropped 0 bases and J dropped 3 bases, with 14 bases sitting between them. CDR3 in amino acids: CATSRDPRGAEETQYF. The CDR3 coding sequence is TGTGCCACCAGCAGAGATCCGAGGGGAGCCGAAGAGACCCAGTACTTC.

The J gene is TRBJ1-1, the V gene TRBV9; perhaps TRBD1 as D (5 bases). Germline-derived CDR1 and CDR2 are SGDLS and YYNGEE. V lost 0 bases and J lost 8, with 8 bases in between. The CDR3 length is 12 residues. The CDR3 coding sequence is TGTGCCAGCAGCGTAGTTCGGGGGGAAGCTTTCTTT. Translation: CASSVVRGEAFF.